Ten or more counts support the clone carrying this T cell receptor beta chain. What it recognizes is unknown. This record comes from a study of CD8 T cells in ankylosing spondylitis. Study-wide results and caveats: Within peripheral blood, clones linked to disease were CD8+ and relatively rare. Among TCR beta sequences, a motif of eight highly homologous variants appeared characteristic of ankylosing spondylitis blood. Previously reported in reactive arthritis synovial fluid and blood were some of the motif variants.

TCRdb independently ran MiXCR on the 5' RACE reads; one entry per CDR3 protein. In the table there are around 220,000 distinct CDR3 sequences, roughly a tenth of which are singletons. Trimming at V came to 1 base and at J to 2 bases, leaving 6 bases not matched to a gene. Germline CDR1 is SEHNR and CDR2 is FQNEAQ (reference sequence). The CDR3 extends over 16 amino acids. The sample was blood, either unsorted or a sorted T cell fraction (not recorded which). The sequence came from a male donor with ankylosing spondylitis or in good health (not recorded which). The chain has TRBV7-9 and TRBJ2-7; 9 bases agree with TRBD1. CDR3 bases: TGTGCCAGCAGCTTAGTTGTTGGGACAGGGACCTACGAGCAGTACTTC. Translation: CASSLVVGTGTYEQYF.